Listed here are 21 T cell receptor beta chains from one sample, sequenced in a study of T cell repertoires in cytomegalovirus infection. These receptors' antigens are unknown. Using its own MiXCR run on the reads, TCRdb lists one record per CDR3 protein. The data contain about a million distinct CDR3 sequences, more than 25% of them seen just once; the ten biggest clones take up roughly an eighth. Material: cultured CD8+ T cells from PBMCs, obtained from culture after CMV antigen stimulation. These receptors were collected from a human donor in good health (CMV status not recorded). Some clones in this sample may be carry-over from other donors' samples.

The table lists this clonotype with a few counts. The J gene is TRBJ2-1, the V gene TRBV10-3, with D uncertain. Germline assignment: CDR1 ENHRY and CDR2 SYGVKD. Trimming cost V 8 bases and J 8 bases, with 13 bases left between them. This CDR3 comprises 12 residues. The DNA for the CDR3 is TGTGCCATCCGAGTACTTGGTGATGAGCAGTTCTTC. Translation: CAIRVLGDEQFF.

Regarding this clonotype: A much larger clone lies a single base off, so this may be a read error. The rearrangement links TRBV7-6 to TRBJ2-7; D may correspond to TRBD1 or TRBD2 (5 bases each). CDR3 length equals 13 residues. V was cut by 2 bases and J by 5 bases, with 10 bases left in between. The germline CDR1 and CDR2 sequences are SGHVS and FNYEAQ. The CDR3 reads CASSLWDGHEQYF. The CDR3 coding sequence is TGTGCCAGCAGCTTATGGGACGGCCACGAGCAGTACTTC.

The chain uses TRBV7-3 and TRBJ2-4; the D call may be TRBD1 or TRBD2 (5 bases each). Germline lookup yields CDR1 SGHTA and CDR2 FQGTGA. V lost 1 base to trimming and J lost 11 bases, with 12 bases between them. The CDR3 extends over 13 amino acids. The CDR3 region is CASSLNRGKVQYF. The CDR3 DNA reads TGTGCCAGCAGCTTAAACCGGGGCAAGGTTCAGTACTTC.

The chain recombines TRBV7-3 with TRBJ2-2; possible D gene TRBD1, 6 bases. The CDR3 loop spans 15 amino acids. With 4 bases removed from V and 2 bases from J, the gap between germline ends came to 11 bases. Germline CDR1 is SGHTA and CDR2 is FQGTGA. The DNA for the CDR3 is TGTGCCAGCAGCTCCGGACAGATTAACACCGGGGAGCTGTTTTTT. It yields the protein CASSSGQINTGELFF.

The chain joins TRBV5-6 to TRBJ2-1, with D unclear. The germline V and J ends were trimmed by 2 bases and 9 bases, with 9 bases remaining between them. CDR3 length: 12 amino acids. Germline V gene lookup returns CDR1 SGHDT and CDR2 YYEEEE. DNA for the CDR3: TGTGCCAGCAGCTTCATGCTACTTGAGCAGTTCTTC. Protein sequence: CASSFMLLEQFF.

This clonotype was seen repeatedly, ten times or more. The gene calls are TRBV7-9 and TRBJ1-1, with 7 bases matching TRBD1. Per germline, CDR1 SEHNR and CDR2 FQNEAQ (reference sequence). Trimming took 2 bases from V and 0 from J; bases not matched to a gene: 6. This CDR3 comprises 16 residues. CDR3 sequence (DNA): TGTGCCAGCAGCTTATCCCCAGGGGGGATGAACACTGAAGCTTTCTTT. Translating it yields CASSLSPGGMNTEAFF.

V is TRBV11-2 and J is TRBJ2-5; D assignment may be TRBD1 or TRBD2 (5 bases each). Trimming shortened V by 8 bases and J by 5 bases, and 24 bases separated the two germline ends. The CDR3 extends over 16 amino acids. Germline V gene sequence: CDR1 SGHAT, CDR2 FQNNGV. The CDR3 region is CASERRASGTYETQYF. CDR3 DNA sequence: TGTGCCAGCGAAAGGCGGGCCTCAGGGACCTACGAGACCCAGTACTTC. The entire variable domain, with the rest obtained from reference TRBV11-2 and TRBJ2-5, is as follows: EAGVAQSPRYKIIEKRQSVAFWCNPISGHATLYWYQQILGQGPKLLIQFQNNGVVDDSQLPKDRFSAERLKGVDSTLKIQPAKLEDSAVYLCASERRASGTYETQYFGPGTRLLVL.

This clonotype was seen only a few times. The chain couples TRBV7-9 to TRBJ1-1; TRBD1 is a possible D gene (5 bases). Trimming took off 5 bases at V and 5 bases at J, with 21 bases between the two ends. Per germline, CDR1 SEHNR and CDR2 FQNEAQ (reference sequence). This CDR3 contains 16 residues. CDR3 residues: CASSPSGQGEKTEAFF. The CDR3 nucleotides read TGTGCCAGCAGCCCCTCGGGGCAGGGTGAGAAGACTGAAGCTTTCTTT.

This chain uses TRBV2 with TRBJ2-7; either TRBD1 or TRBD2 may fit D (5 bases each). CDR1 is SNHLY, CDR2 FYNNEI, per germline. The CDR3 runs to 14 residues. Between the trimmed V and J ends, which lost 3 bases and 3 bases, there was a span of 12 bases. The chain's CDR3 is CASSDPRDDYEQYF. In DNA form, the CDR3 reads TGTGCCAGCAGTGACCCCAGGGACGACTACGAGCAGTACTTC.

J is TRBJ2-2 and V is TRBV4-1, with D possibly TRBD2 on 5 matching bases. Trimming shortened V by 6 bases and J by 1 base, and 12 bases separated the two germline ends. CDR3 size: 15 residues. From germline, CDR1 is MGHRA and CDR2 YSYEKL. CDR3 sequence (DNA): TGCGCCAGCAGTAAAGGACGGGAGAACACCGGGGAGCTGTTTTTT. Protein product: CASSKGRENTGELFF.

This clonotype occurred many times. The rearrangement uses TRBV7-6 and TRBJ2-1, with a possible D match to TRBD2 (5 bases). Germline CDR1 and CDR2: SGHVS and FNYEAQ. The CDR3 totals 15 residues. The ends were cut back, 6 bases at V and 6 bases at J, with 18 bases in the middle. CDR3 region: CASRLGTSVGNEQFF. Written as DNA, the CDR3 is TGTGCCAGCAGGTTGGGTACTAGTGTGGGCAATGAGCAGTTCTTC. Together with reference TRBV7-6 and TRBJ2-1, the CDR3 gives the full variable domain: GAGVSQSPRYKVTKRGQDVALRCDPISGHVSLYWYRQALGQGPEFLTYFNYEAQQDKSGLPNDRFSAERPEGSISTLTIQRTEQRDSAMYRCASRLGTSVGNEQFFGPGTRLTVL.

V is TRBV5-1 and J is TRBJ1-6; 12 bases match TRBD1. Germline CDR1 reads SGHRS; CDR2 reads YFSETQ. The trim removed 7 bases at V and 7 bases at J, leaving 9 bases unmatched. This CDR3 has 16 residues. The CDR3 DNA reads TGCGCCAGCGGCGATACCGGGACAGGGGGCAATTCACCCCTCCACTTT. Protein: CASGDTGTGGNSPLHF.

This clonotype was seen once. This rearrangement joins TRBV15 to TRBJ1-2; D is unresolved. This CDR3 region has 14 residues. V was clipped by 0 bases and J by 11 bases, with 16 bases between them. CDR1 LNHNV and CDR2 YYDKDF come from the germline V gene (reference sequence). The CDR3 loop is CATSRDLARPQYTF. CDR3 bases: TGTGCCACCAGCAGAGATTTGGCCCGGCCACAATACACCTTC.

This clonotype was detected many times. The V and J genes are TRBV6-2 or TRBV6-3 and TRBJ1-5; TRBD1 agrees at 8 bases. V lost 5 bases and J lost 3; bases outside the gene matches: 9. Germline V gene lookup returns CDR1 MNHEY and CDR2 SVGEGT. The CDR3 consists of 16 residues. CDR3 protein: CASSTPWGQVNQPQHF. The CDR3 nucleotides are TGTGCCAGCAGTACCCCGTGGGGACAGGTCAATCAGCCCCAGCATTTT.

This rearrangement joins TRBV12-3 or TRBV12-4 to TRBJ2-5, with D unclear. CDR3 size: 13 residues. V was clipped by 4 bases and J by 4 bases, with 10 bases between them. Here the CDR3 DNA reads TGTGCCAGCAGTTATAGTGGCTCAGAGACCCAGTACTTC. Translating it yields CASSYSGSETQYF.

CDR3 sequence: CASSEAAHYEQYF. In DNA, the CDR3 is TGTGCCAGCAGTGAAGCGGCCCACTACGAGCAGTACTTC. The rearrangement joins TRBV2 to TRBJ2-7, with D uncertain. Germline lookup yields CDR1 SNHLY and CDR2 FYNNEI. V was clipped by 0 bases and J by 3 bases, with 6 bases between them. This CDR3 has 13 residues. Full variable domain (rest looked up from reference TRBV2 and TRBJ2-7): EPEVTQTPSHQVTQMGQEVILRCVPISNHLYFYWYRQILGQKVEFLVSFYNNEISEKSEIFDDQFSVERPDGSNFTLKIRSTKLEDSAMYFCASSEAAHYEQYFGPGTRLTVT.

For this clonotype: Its ends do not fully match the called genes, so a read error is possible. This rearrangement joins TRBV7-9 to TRBJ2-3, with 7 positions matching TRBD1. The CDR3 is made up of 18 amino acids. Germline assignment: CDR1 SEHNR and CDR2 FQNEAQ (reference sequence). The CDR3 loop reads CASRLGGPTTSYTDTQYF. The CDR3, as DNA: TGTGCCAGCAGATTAGGGGGCCCTACTACCTCGTACACAGATACGCAGTATTTT.

This clonotype occurred a few times. The genes are TRBV6-5 and TRBJ2-5; weak D call: TRBD2 (7 bases). The CDR3 spans 14 residues. In germline, CDR1 is MNHEY, CDR2 SVGAGI. Trimming removed 4 bases at V and 4 bases at J, with 13 bases between. In DNA, the CDR3 is TGTGCCAGCAGTTTCACGGGGGGCCCAGAGACCCAGTACTTC. Translation gives CASSFTGGPETQYF.

This chain links TRBV10-2 with TRBJ2-3; TRBD2 aligns across 7 bases. V trimming: 6 bases; J trimming: 0 bases; junction bases outside the gene matches: 9. Germline CDR1 WSHSY, CDR2 SAAADI. The CDR3 contains 16 residues. The CDR3: CASRGVTSISTDTQYF. The CDR3 DNA follows: TGCGCCAGCAGGGGGGTGACTAGCATAAGCACAGATACGCAGTATTTT.

This clonotype appeared a few times. The chain couples TRBV12-5 to TRBJ2-6, with D possibly TRBD1 on 5 matching bases. The germline CDR1 and CDR2 sequences are LGHNT and FRNRAP. Trimming took off 7 bases at V and 2 bases at J, with 12 bases between the two ends. The length of the CDR3 is 15 residues. The CDR3 region has the DNA TGTGCTAGTGCTCTAGGGGCGCCTGGGGCCAACGTCCTGACTTTC. Amino acid sequence: CASALGAPGANVLTF. Combining the CDR3 with reference TRBV12-5 and TRBJ2-6 gives the whole variable domain DARVTQTPRHKVTEMGQEVTMRCQPILGHNTVFWYRQTMMQGLELLAYFRNRAPLDDSGMPKDRFSAEMPDATLATLKIQPSEPRDSAVYFCASALGAPGANVLTFGAGSRLTVL.

This rearrangement joins TRBV7-9 to TRBJ1-5, with 7 bases matching TRBD1. The junction had 5 bases not matched to a gene; V was cut back by 3 bases and J by 3 bases. This CDR3 comprises 15 residues. The V gene's germline CDR1 is SEHNR and CDR2 FQNEAQ (reference sequence). CDR3: CASSLTGQNNQPQHF. DNA for the CDR3: TGTGCCAGCAGCTTGACGGGACAGAACAATCAGCCCCAGCATTTT.